This T cell receptor beta chain was captured by sequencing in a study of T-cell memory formation after mild COVID-19. Study summary: Most TCR clusters belonged to a single donor. Study-wide points: Memory from before infection featured some responding clones, which suggests cross-reactive memory joined. CD4+ bias marked clones expanding day 15 to 37, unlike balanced contracting clones.

As regards this clonotype: Antigen: not known.

Germline V lookup: CDR1 MGHRA, CDR2 YSYEKL. The CDR3 length is 16 residues. With 2 bases clipped from V and 6 bases from J, the junction kept 10 bases outside the gene matches. Researchers used 5'RACE with constant-segment primers to make TCR alpha and TCR beta cDNA libraries that carry sample barcodes and UMIs. TCRdb processed the 5' RACE reads anew with MiXCR; each CDR3 protein has one entry. The table lists roughly 150,000 distinct CDR3 sequences, 20% to 25% of them singletons. The sequenced sample was PBMCs or a T cell subset sorted from them (not recorded which). J is TRBJ1-1 and V is TRBV4-1; the match to TRBD1 covers 9 bases. This TCR was recovered from an adult woman who had mild COVID-19 (a few samples of this study predate the infection). Cell type and time point are not known. Written as DNA, the CDR3 is TGCGCCAGCAGCCAACGGGGACAGGGACTTAACCCTGAAGCTTTCTTT. Residues: CASSQRGQGLNPEAFF.